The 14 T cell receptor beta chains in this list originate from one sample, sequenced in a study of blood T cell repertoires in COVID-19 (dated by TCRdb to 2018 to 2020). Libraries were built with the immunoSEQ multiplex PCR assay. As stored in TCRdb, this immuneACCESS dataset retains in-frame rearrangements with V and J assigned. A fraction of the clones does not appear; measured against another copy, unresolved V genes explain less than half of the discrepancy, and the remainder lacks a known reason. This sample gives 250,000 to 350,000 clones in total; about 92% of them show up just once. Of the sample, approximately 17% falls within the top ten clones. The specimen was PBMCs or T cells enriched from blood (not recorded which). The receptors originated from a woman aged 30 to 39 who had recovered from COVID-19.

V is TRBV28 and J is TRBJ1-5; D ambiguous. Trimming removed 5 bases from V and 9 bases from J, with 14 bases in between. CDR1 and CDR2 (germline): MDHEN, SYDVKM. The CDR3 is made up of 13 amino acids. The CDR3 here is CASSGERIRPQHF. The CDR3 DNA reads TGTGCCAGCAGTGGAGAACGAATCCGGCCCCAGCATTTT.

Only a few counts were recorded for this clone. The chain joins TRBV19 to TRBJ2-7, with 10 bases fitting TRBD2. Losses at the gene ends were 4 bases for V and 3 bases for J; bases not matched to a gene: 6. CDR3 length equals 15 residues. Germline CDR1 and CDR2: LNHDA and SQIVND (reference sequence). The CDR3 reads CASSTAGTSDYEQYF. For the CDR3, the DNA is TGTGCCAGTAGTACAGCCGGGACTAGCGACTACGAGCAGTACTTC.

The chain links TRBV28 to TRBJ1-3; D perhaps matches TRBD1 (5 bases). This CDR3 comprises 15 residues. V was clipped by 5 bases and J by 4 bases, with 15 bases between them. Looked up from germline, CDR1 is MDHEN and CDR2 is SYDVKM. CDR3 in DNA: TGTGCCAGCAGTGTCTCAGGGTTGTACGGAAACACCATATATTTT. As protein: CASSVSGLYGNTIYF.

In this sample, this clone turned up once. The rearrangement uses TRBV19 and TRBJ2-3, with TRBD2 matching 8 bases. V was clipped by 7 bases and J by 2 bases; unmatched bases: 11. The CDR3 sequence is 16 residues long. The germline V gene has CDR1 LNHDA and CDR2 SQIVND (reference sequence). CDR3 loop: CASTPGAGGFTDTQYF. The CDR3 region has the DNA TGTGCCAGTACCCCTGGGGCGGGGGGATTCACAGATACGCAGTATTTT.

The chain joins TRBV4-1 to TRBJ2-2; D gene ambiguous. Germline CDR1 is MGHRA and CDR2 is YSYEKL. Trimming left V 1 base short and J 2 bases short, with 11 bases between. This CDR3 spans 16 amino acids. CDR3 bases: TGCGCCAGCAGCCAAGGTCGTTTCACAAACACCGGGGAGCTGTTTTTT. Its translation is CASSQGRFTNTGELFF.

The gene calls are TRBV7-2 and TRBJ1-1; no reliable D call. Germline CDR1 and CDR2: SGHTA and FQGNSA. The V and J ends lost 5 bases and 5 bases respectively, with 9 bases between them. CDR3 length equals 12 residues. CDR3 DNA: TGTGCCAGCAGCCAGGTTGGGACTGAAGCTTTCTTT. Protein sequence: CASSQVGTEAFF. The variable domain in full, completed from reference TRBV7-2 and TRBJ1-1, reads GAGVSQSPSNKVTEKGKDVELRCDPISGHTALYWYRQSLGQGLEFLIYFQGNSAPDKSGLPSDRFSAERTGGSVSTLTIQRTQQEDSAVYLCASSQVGTEAFFGQGTRLTVV.

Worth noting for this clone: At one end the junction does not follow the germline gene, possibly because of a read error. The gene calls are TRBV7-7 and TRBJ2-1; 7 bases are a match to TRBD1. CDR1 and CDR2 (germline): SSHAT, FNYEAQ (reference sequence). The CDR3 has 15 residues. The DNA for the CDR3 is TGTGCTAGCAGCTTAGATGAGGGGGCGCGGAGTGAGCAGTTCTTC. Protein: CASSLDEGARSEQFF.

The CDR3 region has the DNA TGTGCCAGCCGTACTACACAGGCCTTGAACACCGGGGAGCTGTTTTTT. It yields the protein CASRTTQALNTGELFF. V usage is TRBV5-4 and J usage is TRBJ2-2, with D perhaps matching TRBD1 (5 bases). With 7 bases removed from V and 1 base from J, the gap between germline ends came to 17 bases. CDR3 length equals 16 residues. Germline V lookup: CDR1 SGHNT, CDR2 YYREEE (reference sequence).

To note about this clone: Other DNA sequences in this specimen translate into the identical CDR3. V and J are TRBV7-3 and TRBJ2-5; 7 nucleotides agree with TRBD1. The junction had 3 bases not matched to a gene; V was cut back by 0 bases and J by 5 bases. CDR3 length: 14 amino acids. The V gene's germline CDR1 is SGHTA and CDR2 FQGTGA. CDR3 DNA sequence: TGTGCCAGCAGCTTAACGGCAGGGGGTGAGACCCAGTACTTC. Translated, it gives CASSLTAGGETQYF.

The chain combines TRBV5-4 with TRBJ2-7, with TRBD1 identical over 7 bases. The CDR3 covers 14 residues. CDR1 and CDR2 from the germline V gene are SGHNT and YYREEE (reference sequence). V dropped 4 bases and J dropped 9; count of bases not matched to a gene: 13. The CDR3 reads CASSPWRQGGLQYF. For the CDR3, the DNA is TGTGCCAGCAGCCCTTGGCGACAGGGCGGGTTGCAGTACTTC. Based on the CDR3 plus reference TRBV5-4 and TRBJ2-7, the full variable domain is ETGVTQSPTHLIKTRGQQVTLRCSSQSGHNTVSWYQQALGQGPQFIFQYYREEENGRGNFPPRFSGLQFPNYSSELNVNALELDDSALYLCASSPWRQGGLQYFGPGTRLTVT.

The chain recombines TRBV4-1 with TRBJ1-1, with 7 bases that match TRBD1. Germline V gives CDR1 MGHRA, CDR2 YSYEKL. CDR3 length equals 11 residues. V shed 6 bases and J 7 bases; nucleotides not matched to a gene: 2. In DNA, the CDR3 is TGCGCCAGCAGTCACAGGGGTGAAGCTTTCTTT. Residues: CASSHRGEAFF.

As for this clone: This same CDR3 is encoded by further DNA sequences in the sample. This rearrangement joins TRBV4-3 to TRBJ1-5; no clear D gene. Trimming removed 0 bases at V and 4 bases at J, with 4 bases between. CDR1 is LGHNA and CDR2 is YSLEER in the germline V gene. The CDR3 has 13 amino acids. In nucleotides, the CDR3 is TGCGCCAGCAGCCAAGACCCGAATCAGCCCCAGCATTTT. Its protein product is CASSQDPNQPQHF.

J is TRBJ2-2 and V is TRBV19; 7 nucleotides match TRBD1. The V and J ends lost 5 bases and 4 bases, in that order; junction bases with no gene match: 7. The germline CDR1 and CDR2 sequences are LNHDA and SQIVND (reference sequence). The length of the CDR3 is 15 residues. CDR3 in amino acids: CASSVVRGSTGELFF. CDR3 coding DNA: TGTGCCAGTAGTGTGGTCAGGGGGAGCACCGGGGAGCTGTTTTTT.

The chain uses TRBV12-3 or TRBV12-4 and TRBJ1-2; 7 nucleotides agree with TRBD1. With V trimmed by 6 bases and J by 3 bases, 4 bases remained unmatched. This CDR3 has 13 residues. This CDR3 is CASRPTGDYGYTF. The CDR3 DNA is TGTGCCAGCAGACCCACAGGGGACTATGGCTACACCTTC.